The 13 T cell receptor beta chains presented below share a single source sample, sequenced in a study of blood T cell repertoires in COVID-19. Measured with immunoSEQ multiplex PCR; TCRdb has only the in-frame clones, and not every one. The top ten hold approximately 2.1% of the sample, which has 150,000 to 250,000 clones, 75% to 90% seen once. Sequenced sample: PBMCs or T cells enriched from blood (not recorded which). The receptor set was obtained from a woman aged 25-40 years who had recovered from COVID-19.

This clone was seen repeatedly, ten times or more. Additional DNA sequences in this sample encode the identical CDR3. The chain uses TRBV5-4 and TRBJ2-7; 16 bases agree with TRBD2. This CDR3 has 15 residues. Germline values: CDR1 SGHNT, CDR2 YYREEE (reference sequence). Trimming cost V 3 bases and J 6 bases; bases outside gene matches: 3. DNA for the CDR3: TGTGCCAGCAGCTCGGGGACTAGCGGGAGGGGCGAGCAGTACTTC. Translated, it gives CASSSGTSGRGEQYF.

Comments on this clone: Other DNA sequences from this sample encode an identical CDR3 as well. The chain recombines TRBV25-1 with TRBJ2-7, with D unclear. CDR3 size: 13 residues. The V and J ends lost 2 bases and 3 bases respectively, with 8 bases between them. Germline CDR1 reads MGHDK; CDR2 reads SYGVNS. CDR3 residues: CASSEGGLYEQYF. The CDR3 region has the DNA TGTGCCAGCAGTGAAGGTGGCCTCTACGAGCAGTACTTC.

The CDR3 is CASSCEVGPHCGTYNEQFF. CDR3 in DNA: TGTGCCAGCAGCTGCGAGGTGGGGCCACACTGTGGGACCTACAATGAGCAGTTCTTC. The J gene is TRBJ2-1, the V gene TRBV11-3; D may be TRBD1 (5 bases). The germline V gene has CDR1 SGHNT and CDR2 YENEEA. Trimming removed 4 bases at V and 2 bases at J, with 24 bases between. This CDR3 comprises 19 residues.

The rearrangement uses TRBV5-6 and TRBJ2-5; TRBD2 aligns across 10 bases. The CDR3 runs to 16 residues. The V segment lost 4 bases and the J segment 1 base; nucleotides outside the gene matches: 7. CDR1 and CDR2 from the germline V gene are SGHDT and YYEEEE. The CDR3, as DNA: TGTGCCAGCAGCCAAAGCGGGAGGGTACCCCAAGAGACCCAGTACTTC. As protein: CASSQSGRVPQETQYF.

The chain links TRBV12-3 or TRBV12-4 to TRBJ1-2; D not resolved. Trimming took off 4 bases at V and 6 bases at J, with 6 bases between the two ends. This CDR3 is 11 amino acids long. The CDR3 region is CASSYGDGYTF. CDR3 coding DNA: TGTGCCAGCAGTTACGGGGATGGCTACACCTTC.

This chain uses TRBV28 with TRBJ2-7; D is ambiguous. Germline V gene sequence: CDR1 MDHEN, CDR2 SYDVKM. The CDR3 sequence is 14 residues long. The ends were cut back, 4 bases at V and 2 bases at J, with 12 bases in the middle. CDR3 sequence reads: CASSSLTPTYEQYF. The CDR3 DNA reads TGTGCCAGCAGTTCACTGACACCGACCTACGAGCAGTACTTC.

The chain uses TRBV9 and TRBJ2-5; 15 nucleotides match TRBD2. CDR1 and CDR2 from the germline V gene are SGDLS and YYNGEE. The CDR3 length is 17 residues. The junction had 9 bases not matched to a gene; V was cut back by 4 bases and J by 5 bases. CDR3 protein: CASSPLGLAGGQETQYF. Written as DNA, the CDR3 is TGTGCCAGCAGCCCACTCGGACTAGCGGGGGGGCAGGAGACCCAGTACTTC.

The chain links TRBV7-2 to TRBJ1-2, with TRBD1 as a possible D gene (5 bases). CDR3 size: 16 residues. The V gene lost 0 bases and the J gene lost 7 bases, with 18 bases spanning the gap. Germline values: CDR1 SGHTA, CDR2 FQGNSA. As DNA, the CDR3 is TGTGCCAGCAGCTTAGCGCCACGCGGGGCAAGCGGTGGCTACACCTTC. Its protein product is CASSLAPRGASGGYTF. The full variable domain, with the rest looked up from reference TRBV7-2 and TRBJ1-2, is GAGVSQSPSNKVTEKGKDVELRCDPISGHTALYWYRQSLGQGLEFLIYFQGNSAPDKSGLPSDRFSAERTGGSVSTLTIQRTQQEDSAVYLCASSLAPRGASGGYTFGSGTRLTVV.

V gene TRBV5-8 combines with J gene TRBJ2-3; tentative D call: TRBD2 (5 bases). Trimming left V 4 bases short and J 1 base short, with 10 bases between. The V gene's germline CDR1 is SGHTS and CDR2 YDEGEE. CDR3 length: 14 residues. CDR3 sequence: CASSVDGGTDTQYF. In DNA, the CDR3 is TGTGCCAGCAGCGTGGACGGGGGCACAGATACGCAGTATTTT.

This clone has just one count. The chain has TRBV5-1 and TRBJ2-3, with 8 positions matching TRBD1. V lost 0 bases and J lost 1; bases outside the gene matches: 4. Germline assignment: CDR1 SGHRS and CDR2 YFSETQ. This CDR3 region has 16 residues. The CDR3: CASSLAPTGGTDTQYF. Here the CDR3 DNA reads TGCGCCAGCAGCTTGGCACCGACAGGGGGCACAGATACGCAGTATTTT.

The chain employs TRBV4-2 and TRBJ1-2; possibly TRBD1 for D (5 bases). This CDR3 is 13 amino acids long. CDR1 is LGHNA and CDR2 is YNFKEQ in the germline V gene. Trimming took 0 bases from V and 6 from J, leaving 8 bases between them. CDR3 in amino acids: CASSQDREDGYTF. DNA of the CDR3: TGTGCCAGCAGCCAAGACAGGGAAGATGGCTACACCTTC.

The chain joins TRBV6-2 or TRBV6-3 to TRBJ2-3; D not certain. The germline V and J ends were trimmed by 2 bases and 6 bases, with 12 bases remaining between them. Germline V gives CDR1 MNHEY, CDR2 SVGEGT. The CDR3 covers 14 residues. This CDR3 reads CASSYSSSADTQYF. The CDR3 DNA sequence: TGTGCCAGCAGTTACAGTAGCAGCGCGGATACGCAGTATTTT.

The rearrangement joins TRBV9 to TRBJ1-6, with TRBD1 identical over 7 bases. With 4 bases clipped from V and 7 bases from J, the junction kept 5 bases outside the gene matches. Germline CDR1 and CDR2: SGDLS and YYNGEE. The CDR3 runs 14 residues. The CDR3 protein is CASSRDRLNSPLHF. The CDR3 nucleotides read TGTGCCAGCAGCCGGGACAGACTAAATTCACCCCTCCACTTT.